The clone carrying this T cell receptor (beta chain) is medium-sized in the sample. This sample was included in a study of metastatic and nonmetastatic thyroid tumors. Until they underwent thyroid surgery, no patient had received any treatment. TCRdb reprocessed the PCR reads via MiXCR. The repertoire holds about 21,000 clones, with approximately 25% as singletons. In germline, CDR1 is DFQATT, CDR2 SNEGSKA (reference sequence). The CDR3 length is 16 residues. Trimming removed 0 bases at V and 2 bases at J, with 17 bases between. The sample consisted of blood. The rearrangement uses TRBV20-1 and TRBJ2-7; a weak D match, TRBD1 (5 bases). This receptor was taken from a female donor with papillary thyroid cancer or a benign thyroid nodule (not recorded which). Some clones in this sample may be carry-over from other donors' samples. CDR3 nucleotide sequence: TGCAGTGCTAGAGATTCCGCCAGGGTAGAGGCCTACGAGCAGTACTTC. This gives the protein CSARDSARVEAYEQYF.